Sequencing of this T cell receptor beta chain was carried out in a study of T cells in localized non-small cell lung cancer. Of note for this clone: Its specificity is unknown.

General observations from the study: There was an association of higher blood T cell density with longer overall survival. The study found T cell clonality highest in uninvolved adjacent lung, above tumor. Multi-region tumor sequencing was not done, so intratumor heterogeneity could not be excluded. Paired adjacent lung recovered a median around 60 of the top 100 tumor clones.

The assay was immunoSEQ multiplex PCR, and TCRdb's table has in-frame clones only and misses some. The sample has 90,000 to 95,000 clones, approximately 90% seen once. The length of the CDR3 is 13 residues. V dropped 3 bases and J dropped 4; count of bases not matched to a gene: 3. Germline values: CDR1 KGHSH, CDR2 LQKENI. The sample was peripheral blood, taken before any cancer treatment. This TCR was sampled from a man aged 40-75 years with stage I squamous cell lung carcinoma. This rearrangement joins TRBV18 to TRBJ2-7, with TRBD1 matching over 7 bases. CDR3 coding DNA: TGTGCCAGCTCACCGGGACAGAATTACGAGCAGTACTTC. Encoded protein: CASSPGQNYEQYF.